One sample yielded the 32 T cell receptor beta chains listed below, sequenced in a study of cytomegalovirus exposure and HLA in healthy donors. The PCR employed 60 Vbeta primers together with 13 Jbeta primers. Assay: immunoSEQ multiplex PCR; the TCRdb copy retains only in-frame clones and omits some. The sample has approximately 210,000 clones, roughly 78% seen once. The sequenced material came from PBMCs. These receptors came from a girl aged 5-17 years in good health and CMV-seropositive.

This clone was counted only a few times. The V and J genes are TRBV6-4 and TRBJ2-1; 13 nucleotides line up with TRBD2. Germline V CDR1 and CDR2: MRHNA, SNTAGT. After removal of 6 bases from V and 5 bases from J, the junction contained 4 bases not matched to a gene. The CDR3 has 15 amino acids. DNA for the CDR3: TGTGCCAGCAGCCCTGGGACTAGCGGGGACAATGAGCAGTTCTTC. As protein: CASSPGTSGDNEQFF.

This chain links TRBV2 with TRBJ2-3; maybe TRBD2 (5 bases). The V end lost 7 bases, the J end lost 5 bases, and 10 bases lay between the germline ends. Germline CDR1 is SNHLY and CDR2 is FYNNEI. There are 12 residues in the CDR3. Here the CDR3 reads CASIRTEDTQYF. CDR3 DNA: TGTGCCAGCATTCGGACTGAAGATACGCAGTATTTT.

CDR3: CASSSGTSYYNEQFF. In nucleotides, the CDR3 is TGTGCCAGCAGTTCCGGGACTAGCTATTACAATGAGCAGTTCTTC. The chain carries TRBV6-5 and TRBJ2-1; 9 bases are shared with TRBD2. The V and J ends lost 4 bases and 4 bases, in that order; junction bases with no gene match: 5. This CDR3 region has 15 residues. Germline V gene sequence: CDR1 MNHEY, CDR2 SVGAGI.

The chain joins TRBV5-6 to TRBJ1-6; 7 bases map to TRBD1. The CDR3 covers 15 residues. Germline CDR1 reads SGHDT; CDR2 reads YYEEEE. Trimming removed 3 bases from V and 5 bases from J; junction bases left unmatched: 5. The CDR3 nucleotides read TGTGCCAGCAGCTGGGGACAGCAGAATAATTCACCCCTCCACTTT. It translates to CASSWGQQNNSPLHF.

This clone was seen a handful of times. The chain employs TRBV11-2 and TRBJ2-7, with 7 bases fitting TRBD1. This CDR3 has 15 amino acids. The V gene's germline CDR1 is SGHAT and CDR2 FQNNGV. V shed 5 bases and J 5 bases; nucleotides not matched to a gene: 12. This CDR3 is CASSRSDTGDHEQYF. The CDR3 DNA follows: TGTGCCAGCAGCCGATCTGATACAGGGGACCACGAGCAGTACTTC.

This clone appeared once. The CDR3, as DNA: TGTGCCAGCAGCCCCACGGGCCAGGGGGCGAACTATGGCTACACCTTC. Protein: CASSPTGQGANYGYTF. The chain uses TRBV5-8 and TRBJ1-2; 8 bases agree with TRBD1. Germline assignment: CDR1 SGHTS and CDR2 YDEGEE. V was clipped by 4 bases and J by 2 bases; unmatched bases: 10. The length of the CDR3 is 16 residues. Based on the CDR3 plus reference TRBV5-8 and TRBJ1-2, the full variable domain is EAGVTQSPTHLIKTRGQQATLRCSPISGHTSVYWYQQALGLGLQFLLWYDEGEERNRGNFPPRFSGRQFPNYSSELNVNALELEDSALYLCASSPTGQGANYGYTFGSGTRLTVV.

This clone was recorded only once. V gene TRBV7-9 combines with J gene TRBJ2-1, with 7 bases that match TRBD2. The trim removed 5 bases at V and 13 bases at J, leaving 5 bases unmatched. CDR3 size: 11 residues. From germline, CDR1 is SEHNR and CDR2 FQNEAQ (reference sequence). The CDR3 reads CASSARDYQFF. CDR3 sequence (DNA): TGTGCCAGCAGCGCCCGGGACTATCAGTTCTTC.

The CDR3 spells CASSSLAGGQDTQYF. The CDR3 nucleotides are TGTGCCAGCAGCTCGCTAGCGGGGGGGCAAGATACGCAGTATTTT. The chain joins TRBV7-6 to TRBJ2-3; 12 bases match TRBD2. The CDR3 is 15 residues long. In germline, CDR1 is SGHVS, CDR2 FNYEAQ. The junction had 4 bases not matched to a gene; V was cut back by 4 bases and J by 5 bases.

The chain joins TRBV7-9 to TRBJ2-5; tentatively, D is TRBD2 (5 bases). The CDR3 is 13 residues long. The V gene's germline CDR1 is SEHNR and CDR2 FQNEAQ (reference sequence). The V end lost 0 bases, the J end lost 9 bases, and 11 bases lay between the germline ends. CDR3 bases: TGTGCCAGCAGCTTAGCTACGGACTGGGCCCAGTACTTC. This codes for CASSLATDWAQYF.

Turning to this clone: Germline and junction disagree at one end, which may indicate a read error. The V call is TRBV9, the J call TRBJ2-3; a possible D gene is TRBD1 (5 bases). The germline V gene has CDR1 SGDLS and CDR2 YYNGEE. The CDR3 runs 12 residues. The CDR3 nucleotides read TGTGCCAGCAGCGTAGAGACAGATGCGCAGTATTTT. This gives the protein CASSVETDAQYF.

This clone was counted between two and nine times. The V gene is TRBV7-9, the J gene TRBJ2-2, with a tentative D call TRBD1 (6 bases). This CDR3 comprises 15 residues. V was clipped by 9 bases and J by 7 bases, with 21 bases between them. Germline CDR1 and CDR2: SEHNR and FQNEAQ (reference sequence). CDR3 region: CASPMSDRFGGELFF. The DNA for the CDR3 is TGTGCCAGTCCAATGTCGGACAGATTCGGCGGGGAGCTGTTTTTT. Full variable domain (rest looked up from reference TRBV7-9 and TRBJ2-2): DTGVSQNPRHKITKRGQNVTFRCDPISEHNRLYWYRQTLGQGPEFLTYFQNEAQLEKSRLLSDRFSAERPKGSFSTLEIQRTEQGDSAMYLCASPMSDRFGGELFFGEGSRLTVL.

This chain joins TRBV18 and TRBJ1-1; TRBD1 matches at 9 bases. V dropped 3 bases and J dropped 1; count of bases not matched to a gene: 6. The germline CDR1 and CDR2 sequences are KGHSH and LQKENI. The CDR3 is 16 residues long. The CDR3 sequence is CASSPTKGQGNTEAFF. The CDR3 DNA reads TGTGCCAGCTCACCCACGAAGGGACAGGGGAACACTGAAGCTTTCTTT. Supplemented by reference TRBV18 and TRBJ1-1, the full variable domain reads NAGVMQNPRHLVRRRGQEARLRCSPMKGHSHVYWYRQLPEEGLKFMVYLQKENIIDESGMPKERFSAEFPKEGPSILRIQQVVRGDSAAYFCASSPTKGQGNTEAFFGQGTRLTVV.

The CDR3: CASSWTGRDSPLHF. CDR3 nucleotides: TGTGCCAGCAGCTGGACAGGGAGGGATTCACCCCTCCACTTT. The gene calls are TRBV27 and TRBJ1-6; 8 nucleotides agree with TRBD1. CDR1 MNHEY and CDR2 SMNVEV come from the germline V gene (reference sequence). Losses at the gene ends were 6 bases for V and 8 bases for J; bases not matched to a gene: 6. The CDR3 length is 14 residues.

The genes are TRBV11-2 and TRBJ1-3; TRBD1 might be the D (5 bases). The V gene's germline CDR1 is SGHAT and CDR2 FQNNGV. CDR3 size: 12 residues. Trimming left V 4 bases short and J 13 bases short, with 14 bases between. The CDR3 loop is CASSYPTETIYF. The CDR3 DNA reads TGTGCCAGCAGCTACCCGACAGAGACAATATATTTT. Combining the CDR3 with reference TRBV11-2 and TRBJ1-3 gives the whole variable domain EAGVAQSPRYKIIEKRQSVAFWCNPISGHATLYWYQQILGQGPKLLIQFQNNGVVDDSQLPKDRFSAERLKGVDSTLKIQPAKLEDSAVYLCASSYPTETIYFGEGSWLTVV.

This clone turned up a few times. This sequence joins TRBV11-2 and TRBJ2-7; 10 nucleotides agree with TRBD2. CDR1 is SGHAT and CDR2 is FQNNGV in the germline V gene. The V gene end was trimmed by 1 base and the J gene end by 4 bases; junction bases not matched to a gene: 13. This CDR3 is 18 amino acids long. The CDR3 DNA is TGTGCCAGCAGCTTAGCCTGGGGGGCAGCGGGGGGGCGGTACGAGCAGTACTTC. This codes for CASSLAWGAAGGRYEQYF.

J is TRBJ1-3 and V is TRBV25-1; D may be TRBD1 (5 bases). Germline CDR1 MGHDK, CDR2 SYGVNS. The V gene lost 5 bases and the J gene lost 2 bases, with 13 bases spanning the gap. The CDR3 is made up of 15 amino acids. The CDR3 region is CASSHPGVPGNTIYF. For the CDR3, the DNA is TGTGCCAGCAGTCACCCGGGGGTTCCTGGAAACACCATATATTTT. The variable domain in full, with the rest retrieved from reference TRBV25-1 and TRBJ1-3, is EADIYQTPRYLVIGTGKKITLECSQTMGHDKMYWYQQDPGMELHLIHYSYGVNSTEKGDLSSESTVSRIRTEHFPLTLESARPSHTSQYLCASSHPGVPGNTIYFGEGSWLTVV.

This rearrangement joins TRBV5-1 to TRBJ2-5; possible D gene TRBD2, 5 bases. The CDR3 extends over 13 amino acids. CDR1 SGHRS and CDR2 YFSETQ come from the germline V gene. Trimming stripped 4 bases from V and 7 bases from J, with 14 bases between. The CDR3 loop is CASSPDSVATQYF. The CDR3, as DNA: TGCGCCAGCAGCCCGGACTCGGTGGCGACCCAGTACTTC.

This sequence joins TRBV5-6 and TRBJ1-6, with D possibly matching TRBD1 (5 bases). CDR1 and CDR2 from the germline V gene are SGHDT and YYEEEE. The CDR3 loop spans 16 amino acids. V was clipped by 3 bases and J by 6 bases, with 16 bases between them. The CDR3 protein is CASSSGGSTINSPLHF. DNA of the CDR3: TGTGCCAGCAGCTCCGGGGGGAGCACCATTAATTCACCCCTCCACTTT.

The J gene is TRBJ2-7, the V gene TRBV7-9; TRBD2 aligns across 12 bases. The CDR3 extends over 14 amino acids. V gave up 5 bases and J gave up 5 bases; unmatched junction bases: 4. The germline gives CDR1 SEHNR, CDR2 FQNEAQ (reference sequence). The CDR3 loop is CASSPLAGGHEQYF. The CDR3 DNA is TGTGCCAGCAGCCCTCTAGCGGGGGGGCACGAGCAGTACTTC.

V is TRBV6-6 and J is TRBJ1-1; tentative D call: TRBD1 (5 bases). This CDR3 has 16 residues. Per germline, CDR1 MNHNY and CDR2 SVGAGI (reference sequence). V gave up 4 bases and J gave up 5 bases, with 20 bases separating them. This CDR3 is CASSSAQVVAPTEAFF. DNA of the CDR3: TGTGCCAGCAGTTCAGCACAGGTGGTGGCCCCTACTGAAGCTTTCTTT.

This rearrangement joins TRBV2 to TRBJ2-1; TRBD2 matches 10 bases. Germline lookup yields CDR1 SNHLY and CDR2 FYNNEI. Trimming took 7 bases from V and 8 from J; bases not matched to a gene: 8. CDR3 size: 14 residues. Here the CDR3 DNA reads TGTGCCAGCACAGCGGGGGGGAACGTCGATGAGCAGTTCTTC. Protein sequence: CASTAGGNVDEQFF.

J is TRBJ1-1 and V is TRBV29-1; D unclear. Germline V lookup: CDR1 SQVTM, CDR2 ANQGSEA. V shed 5 bases and J shed 3 bases, with 4 bases lying between them. This CDR3 is built from 10 residues. The CDR3 DNA follows: TGCAGCGTTAGCCACACTGAAGCTTTCTTT. Its translation is CSVSHTEAFF.

The chain recombines TRBV10-3 with TRBJ1-4; D uncertain. Trimming took 4 bases from V and 4 from J, leaving 7 bases between them. The CDR3 has 13 amino acids. Germline V lookup: CDR1 ENHRY, CDR2 SYGVKD. For the CDR3, the DNA is TGTGCCATCAGTGGGCCCAATAATGAAAAACTGTTTTTT. It is translated as CAISGPNNEKLFF.

The chain is built from TRBV18 and TRBJ1-5; perhaps TRBD1 as D (5 bases). Looked up from germline, CDR1 is KGHSH and CDR2 is LQKENI. The germline V and J ends were trimmed by 5 bases and 7 bases, with 18 bases remaining between them. This CDR3 region has 15 residues. CDR3 region: CASSEAGAGGQPQHF. CDR3 DNA: TGTGCCAGCTCAGAGGCGGGCGCCGGGGGGCAGCCCCAGCATTTT.

The chain couples TRBV7-9 to TRBJ2-5; tentative D call: TRBD2 (5 bases). CDR3 length: 14 residues. V lost 5 bases, J lost 5 bases, and 15 bases lay in between. Germline V gene sequence: CDR1 SEHNR, CDR2 FQNEAQ (reference sequence). The CDR3 region is CASSLKRSVETQYF. The CDR3 bases are TGTGCCAGCAGCCTTAAGCGGAGCGTGGAGACCCAGTACTTC. Full variable domain (missing parts from reference TRBV7-9 and TRBJ2-5): DTGVSQNPRHKITKRGQNVTFRCDPISEHNRLYWYRQTLGQGPEFLTYFQNEAQLEKSRLLSDRFSAERPKGSFSTLEIQRTEQGDSAMYLCASSLKRSVETQYFGPGTRLLVL.

The gene calls are TRBV7-2 and TRBJ2-2; 10 bases are shared with TRBD1. The CDR3 loop spans 15 amino acids. Germline V gene data show CDR1 as SGHTA and CDR2 as FQGNSA. Trimming removed 5 bases from V and 8 bases from J; junction bases left unmatched: 8. For the CDR3, the DNA is TGTGCCAGCAGCCCCGGGACAGGGGTTGGTGGGGAGCTGTTTTTT. Residues: CASSPGTGVGGELFF. The full variable domain, completed using reference TRBV7-2 and TRBJ2-2, is GAGVSQSPSNKVTEKGKDVELRCDPISGHTALYWYRQSLGQGLEFLIYFQGNSAPDKSGLPSDRFSAERTGGSVSTLTIQRTQQEDSAVYLCASSPGTGVGGELFFGEGSRLTVL.

The rearrangement links TRBV7-9 to TRBJ2-1; 8 nucleotides match TRBD2. Germline values: CDR1 SEHNR, CDR2 FQNEAQ (reference sequence). The CDR3 is 18 residues long. V lost 4 bases and J lost 6; bases outside the gene matches: 17. This CDR3 reads CASSSLTLGRGGPNEQFF. The DNA of the CDR3 is TGTGCCAGCAGCTCCCTAACCTTGGGTCGGGGGGGCCCCAATGAGCAGTTCTTC. Looking up the rest from reference TRBV7-9 and TRBJ2-1 gives the full variable domain: DTGVSQNPRHKITKRGQNVTFRCDPISEHNRLYWYRQTLGQGPEFLTYFQNEAQLEKSRLLSDRFSAERPKGSFSTLEIQRTEQGDSAMYLCASSSLTLGRGGPNEQFFGPGTRLTVL.

This clone was seen a single time. Germline is not matched at one junction end, which may reflect a read error. The gene calls are TRBV9 and TRBJ2-1; 11 positions match TRBD2. The CDR3 is 18 residues long. Germline CDR1 is SGDLS and CDR2 is YYNGEE. CDR3: CASARERLAGGGDNERFF. The CDR3, as DNA: TGTGCCAGCGCCCGTGAGAGGCTAGCGGGGGGAGGGGACAATGAGCGGTTCTTC.

V gene TRBV6-1 combines with J gene TRBJ1-1; D might be TRBD1 (6 bases). Germline CDR1 reads MNHNS; CDR2 reads SASEGT. The CDR3 consists of 14 residues. V gave up 6 bases and J gave up 10 bases, with 21 bases separating them. For the CDR3, the DNA is TGTGCCAGCAGCGAACCACAGGGTGGGAGTTCAGCTTTCTTT. It yields the protein CASSEPQGGSSAFF.

V and J are TRBV10-3 and TRBJ1-2; 9 bases align to TRBD1. Germline trimming cut 9 bases from V and 8 bases from J; bases unmatched to any gene: 10. The CDR3 totals 13 residues. Germline lookup yields CDR1 ENHRY and CDR2 SYGVKD. The CDR3, as DNA: TGTGCCATTCACCCCGGGACAGGGTTGGGCTACACCTTC. Protein sequence: CAIHPGTGLGYTF.

This clone was found once. The chain uses TRBV11-2 and TRBJ2-5, with D unclear. Germline loops: CDR1 SGHAT, CDR2 FQNNGV. Between the trimmed V and J ends, which lost 1 base and 5 bases, there was a span of 8 bases. The CDR3 is made up of 13 amino acids. The CDR3 sequence is CASSLGNGETQYF. The CDR3 nucleotides are TGTGCCAGCAGCTTAGGGAACGGGGAGACCCAGTACTTC.

With respect to this clone: One end of the junction does not line up with germline, which may come from a read error. At the DNA level, this CDR3 is encoded by other sequences in the same sample as well. The chain uses TRBV4-1 and TRBJ1-1; maybe TRBD1 (6 bases). The CDR3 has 15 residues. CDR1 is MGHRA and CDR2 is YSYEKL in the germline V gene. CDR3 loop: CASSSPQGVNTEAFF. CDR3 in DNA: TGCGCCAGCAGCTCTCCACAGGGCGTGAATACTGAAGCTTTCTTT.